What follows is one TCR beta chain and its context. Germline loops: CDR1 GTSNPN, CDR2 SVGIG (reference sequence). The V gene lost 2 bases and the J gene lost 15 bases, with 19 bases spanning the gap. The CDR3 extends over 13 amino acids. How the authors handled the data: Using reference gene primer amplification, nucleated cell counts were estimated. Libraries were prepared by immunoSEQ multiplex PCR; TCRdb keeps only in-frame clonotypes and omits some of them. For V, J and clone size, that table is used; D and trimming come from the DNA. The table includes some 300,000 clones, almost 90% detected once. The data derive from a study of blood T cell repertoires in COVID-19. Study summary: Acute and convalescent COVID-19 samples came from the United States, Italy and Spain. The analysed material was cDNA or gDNA that came from T cells, B-cell-depleted T cells, or PBMCs.

Input material: peripheral blood. The receptor comes from a middle-aged woman with COVID-19, enrolled during active disease. The V call is TRBV30, the J call TRBJ1-4; the D gene is possibly TRBD1 (5 bases). CDR3 in DNA: TGTGCCTGGAGTAGGGGACCGGGGACGGGAGTGTTTTTT. This encodes CAWSRGPGTGVFF.